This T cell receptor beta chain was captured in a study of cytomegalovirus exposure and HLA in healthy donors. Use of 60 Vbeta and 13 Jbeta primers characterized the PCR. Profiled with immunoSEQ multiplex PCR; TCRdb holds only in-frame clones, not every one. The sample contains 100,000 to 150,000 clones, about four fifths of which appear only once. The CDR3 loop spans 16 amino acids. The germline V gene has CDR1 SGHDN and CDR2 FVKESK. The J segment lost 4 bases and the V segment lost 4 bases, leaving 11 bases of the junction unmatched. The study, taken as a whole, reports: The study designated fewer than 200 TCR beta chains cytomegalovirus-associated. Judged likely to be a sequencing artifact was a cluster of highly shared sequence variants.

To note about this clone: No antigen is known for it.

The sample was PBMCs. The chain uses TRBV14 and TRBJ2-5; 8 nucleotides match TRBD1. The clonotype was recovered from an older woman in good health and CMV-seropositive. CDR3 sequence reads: CASSPRGTGLGETQYF. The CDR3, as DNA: TGTGCCAGCAGCCCCAGAGGGACAGGACTCGGAGAGACCCAGTACTTC.